The source of this T cell receptor (beta chain) is a study of blood T cells in healthy people across ages. Every donor contributed around 10 milliliters of peripheral blood by blood draw. A minimum of 7 million PBMCs was isolated per sample. V lost 6 bases to trimming and J lost 8 bases; unmatched junction nucleotides: 12. This CDR3 comprises 14 residues. A second PCR, run for roughly 7 to 12 cycles, used a sample-barcoded 5' primer plus a J-beta primer mix. One entry per CDR3 protein, called by TCRdb with MiXCR from the 5' RACE reads. This table has a few hundred thousand distinct CDR3 sequences, 50% to 60% appearing once.

The sample taken for sequencing was blood. The genes are TRBV12-3 or TRBV12-4 and TRBJ1-1, with 7 bases aligning to TRBD1. This sequence was found in a man aged 55 to 69 in good health. CDR3 nucleotide sequence: TGTGCCAGCAGAAGAGACAGGGTTGCGGGCGAAGCTTTCTTT. It encodes CASRRDRVAGEAFF.